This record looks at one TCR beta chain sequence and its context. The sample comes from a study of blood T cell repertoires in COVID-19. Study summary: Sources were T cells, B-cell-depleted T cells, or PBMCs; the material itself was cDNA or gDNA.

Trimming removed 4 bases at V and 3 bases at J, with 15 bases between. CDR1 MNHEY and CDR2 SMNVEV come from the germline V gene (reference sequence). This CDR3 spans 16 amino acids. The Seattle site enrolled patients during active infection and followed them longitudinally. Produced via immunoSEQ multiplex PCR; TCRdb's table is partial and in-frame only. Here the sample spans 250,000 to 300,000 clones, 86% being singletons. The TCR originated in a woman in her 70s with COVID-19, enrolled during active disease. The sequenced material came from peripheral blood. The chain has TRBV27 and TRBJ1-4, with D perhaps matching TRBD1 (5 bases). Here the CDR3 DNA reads TGTGCCAGCAGTTCCTCGGGGGGATCGCCTAATGAAAAACTGTTTTTT. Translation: CASSSSGGSPNEKLFF.